A selection of T cell receptor beta chains follows, all from one sample in a study of T cells in Graves' hyperthyroidism and ophthalmopathy. TCRdb passed the multiplex PCR reads through MiXCR, listing each CDR3 protein once. The repertoire has about 380,000 distinct CDR3 sequences, roughly 14% of them found once; the top ten carry roughly 11%. Sequences were obtained from blood. These receptor sequences come from a woman aged 60-75 years with Graves' hyperthyroidism. Both conserved end residues are part of each CDR3. The order of the fields is D gene, J gene, clone size, V gene, CDR3 DNA, CDR3 protein. A D gene is named only where the DNA matches it firmly. For some rows the clone size is stated as once, few or many, or as a class when expanded; others skip it.

D gene: TRBD1; J gene: TRBJ2-5; clone size: many; V gene: TRBV12-3/TRBV12-4; CDR3 DNA: TGTGCCAGCGGACAGGATCAAGAGACCCAGTACTTC; CDR3 protein: CASGQDQETQYF
D gene: TRBD1; J gene: TRBJ2-7; clone size: once; V gene: TRBV7-9; CDR3 DNA: TGTGCCAGCAGCTTCCGGGACAGGGGTAACGAGCAGTACTTC; CDR3 protein: CASSFRDRGNEQYF
D gene: -; J gene: TRBJ2-7; clone size: few; V gene: TRBV27; CDR3 DNA: TGTGCCAGCAGTTTGCAACTATCGGGGCAGGGACCCCTCTCTCAGCAGTACTTC; CDR3 protein: CASSLQLSGQGPLSQQYF
D gene: -; J gene: TRBJ2-1; clone size: many; V gene: TRBV5-1; CDR3 DNA: TGCGCCAGCAGCTTGGGCCCGGTGGGAGCGGCTGATGAGCAGTTCTTC; CDR3 protein: CASSLGPVGAADEQFF
D gene: TRBD1; J gene: TRBJ1-1; clone size: few; V gene: TRBV29-1; CDR3 DNA: TGCAGCGGGACAGGGCTGAACACTGAAGCTTTCTTT; CDR3 protein: CSGTGLNTEAFF
D gene: TRBD2; J gene: TRBJ2-7; clone size: many; V gene: TRBV20-1; CDR3 DNA: TGCAGTGCCCAATTAGAGCGGGAGCCTTCCTACGAGCAGTACTTC; CDR3 protein: CSAQLEREPSYEQYF
D gene: -; J gene: TRBJ1-2; clone size: many; V gene: TRBV5-1; CDR3 DNA: TGCGCCAGCAGCACGACAGGCTATGGCTACACCTTC; CDR3 protein: CASSTTGYGYTF
D gene: -; J gene: TRBJ1-1; clone size: -; V gene: TRBV20-1; CDR3 DNA: TGCAGTGCTAGAGGGGGCAGCTTGGGAGCTTTCTTT; CDR3 protein: CSARGGSLGAFF
D gene: TRBD2; J gene: TRBJ2-7; clone size: -; V gene: TRBV11-2; CDR3 DNA: TGTGCCAGCAGCTTAGGGACTAGCCTCGACGAGCAGTACTTC; CDR3 protein: CASSLGTSLDEQYF
D gene: -; J gene: TRBJ2-2; clone size: -; V gene: TRBV6-1; CDR3 DNA: TGTGCCACCGAGCGTGGACGGAGACTCAACACCGGGGAGCTGTTTTTT; CDR3 protein: CATERGRRLNTGELFF
D gene: -; J gene: TRBJ2-2; clone size: few; V gene: TRBV6-9; CDR3 DNA: TGTGCCAGCAGTTACCCTAACACCGGGGAGCTGTTTTTT; CDR3 protein: CASSYPNTGELFF
D gene: TRBD1; J gene: TRBJ2-2; clone size: -; V gene: TRBV2; CDR3 DNA: TGTGCCAGCAGTCCAAGGGGGACAGGGATGGTTGGCGAGCTGTTTTTT; CDR3 protein: CASSPRGTGMVGELFF
D gene: -; J gene: TRBJ2-1; clone size: few; V gene: TRBV20-1; CDR3 DNA: TGCAGTGCTAGAGAGGGATACAATGAGCAGTTCTTC; CDR3 protein: CSAREGYNEQFF
D gene: TRBD2; J gene: TRBJ2-7; clone size: -; V gene: TRBV30; CDR3 DNA: TGTGCCTGGAGCCGGACTAGGGGTGCTTCCGAGCAGTACTTC; CDR3 protein: CAWSRTRGASEQYF
D gene: TRBD1; J gene: TRBJ2-1; clone size: many; V gene: TRBV2; CDR3 DNA: TGTGCCAGCAGGGAGGACAGGGACGAGCAGTTCTTC; CDR3 protein: CASREDRDEQFF
D gene: TRBD1; J gene: TRBJ2-5; clone size: -; V gene: TRBV7-9; CDR3 DNA: TGTGCCAGCAGCTACCGGACAGGGGAGGCCCAGTGGTTC; CDR3 protein: CASSYRTGEAQWF
D gene: -; J gene: TRBJ2-7; clone size: few; V gene: TRBV12-3/TRBV12-4; CDR3 DNA: TGTGCCAGCAGCCCGGGACTGGGAGCCTCCTACGAGCAGTACTTC; CDR3 protein: CASSPGLGASYEQYF
D gene: TRBD1; J gene: TRBJ1-1; clone size: many; V gene: TRBV16; CDR3 DNA: TGTGCCAGCAGTCTTCCAGGGGGAGCTGGGACTGAAGCTTTCTTT; CDR3 protein: CASSLPGGAGTEAFF
D gene: -; J gene: TRBJ2-1; clone size: many; V gene: TRBV7-2; CDR3 DNA: TGTGCCATCCAAGACAATGAGCAGTTCTTC; CDR3 protein: CAIQDNEQFF
D gene: -; J gene: TRBJ2-3; clone size: few; V gene: TRBV11-2; CDR3 DNA: TGTGCCAGCAGCTTCGAGGGGCTGTTTGGGGGAGTGGATACGCAGTATTTT; CDR3 protein: CASSFEGLFGGVDTQYF
D gene: -; J gene: TRBJ2-2; clone size: few; V gene: TRBV12-3/TRBV12-4; CDR3 DNA: TGTGCCAGCAACGGACAGCACACCGGGGAGCTGTTTTTT; CDR3 protein: CASNGQHTGELFF
D gene: -; J gene: TRBJ2-7; clone size: many; V gene: TRBV5-1; CDR3 DNA: TGCGCCAGCAGCCTGATCCCGAGGTCAAAGGGGTACGAGCAGTACTTC; CDR3 protein: CASSLIPRSKGYEQYF
D gene: -; J gene: TRBJ2-2; clone size: many; V gene: TRBV27; CDR3 DNA: TGTGCCAGCAGTTTGGTTGGCGGGGAGCTGTTTTTT; CDR3 protein: CASSLVGGELFF
D gene: -; J gene: TRBJ2-5; clone size: few; V gene: TRBV29-1; CDR3 DNA: TGCAGCGCCACCGGCCGGGACGGACATCGAGAGACCCAGTACTTC; CDR3 protein: CSATGRDGHRETQYF
D gene: -; J gene: TRBJ1-4; clone size: few; V gene: TRBV29-1; CDR3 DNA: TGCAGCGCCCAATCGGGTGGCCCTAATGAAAAACTGTTTTTT; CDR3 protein: CSAQSGGPNEKLFF
D gene: TRBD1; J gene: TRBJ1-2; clone size: many; V gene: TRBV6-5; CDR3 DNA: TGTGCCAGCAGTTACTCGGGGCACCTACAGGGGGGTGTCTACACCTTC; CDR3 protein: CASSYSGHLQGGVYTF
D gene: TRBD1; J gene: TRBJ2-7; clone size: many; V gene: TRBV6-1; CDR3 DNA: TGTGCCAGCAGTGAATGGGGACAGGGGGTGTTTTACGAGCAGTACTTC; CDR3 protein: CASSEWGQGVFYEQYF
D gene: -; J gene: TRBJ1-2; clone size: many; V gene: TRBV7-6; CDR3 DNA: TGTGCCAGCAGTCCCCCCGTGGGGTCCCGTGGATATGGCTACACCTTC; CDR3 protein: CASSPPVGSRGYGYTF
D gene: -; J gene: TRBJ2-6; clone size: many; V gene: TRBV20-1; CDR3 DNA: TGCAGTGCTAGAGCCCTCGAGGGGGTAGTCGGGGCCAACGTCCTGACTTTC; CDR3 protein: CSARALEGVVGANVLTF
D gene: TRBD1; J gene: TRBJ1-1; clone size: -; V gene: TRBV19; CDR3 DNA: TGTGCCAGTACCCCGGGACAGGGAATGAACACTGAAGCTTTCTTT; CDR3 protein: CASTPGQGMNTEAFF
D gene: TRBD1; J gene: TRBJ2-2; clone size: -; V gene: TRBV6-2/TRBV6-3; CDR3 DNA: TGTGCCAGCAGCCCAGGGGGCGCGGGCACCGGGGAGCTGTTTTTT; CDR3 protein: CASSPGGAGTGELFF
D gene: -; J gene: TRBJ2-2; clone size: few; V gene: TRBV4-2; CDR3 DNA: TGTGCCAGCAGCCAAGATAGGTCATGGGAGCTGTTTTTT; CDR3 protein: CASSQDRSWELFF
D gene: -; J gene: TRBJ1-6; clone size: many; V gene: TRBV11-2; CDR3 DNA: TGTGCCAGCAGCTTAGCCCTCCCCACAGCCGATTCACCCCTCCACTTT; CDR3 protein: CASSLALPTADSPLHF
D gene: -; J gene: TRBJ2-5; clone size: many; V gene: TRBV10-2; CDR3 DNA: TGCGCCAGCACCCGTTCGGGGAGACCCCAAGAGACCCAGTACTTC; CDR3 protein: CASTRSGRPQETQYF
D gene: TRBD2; J gene: TRBJ2-7; clone size: many; V gene: TRBV4-1; CDR3 DNA: TGCGCCAGCAGCCAAGAACTAGCGAGGGAGCAGTACTTC; CDR3 protein: CASSQELAREQYF
D gene: -; J gene: TRBJ2-1; clone size: few; V gene: TRBV15; CDR3 DNA: TGTGCCACCAGCAGAACGGGACTGACTTACAATGAGCAGTTCTTC; CDR3 protein: CATSRTGLTYNEQFF
D gene: TRBD1; J gene: TRBJ1-2; clone size: -; V gene: TRBV5-1; CDR3 DNA: TGCGCCAGCACACTGGGACAGGGGAGCTATGGCTACACCTTC; CDR3 protein: CASTLGQGSYGYTF
D gene: TRBD2; J gene: TRBJ2-1; clone size: many; V gene: TRBV10-1; CDR3 DNA: TGCGCCAGCAGTGAGTCGTACAGTAGAGCGGGAGCTGACAATGAGCAGTTCTTC; CDR3 protein: CASSESYSRAGADNEQFF
D gene: TRBD2; J gene: TRBJ2-7; clone size: many; V gene: TRBV12-3/TRBV12-4; CDR3 DNA: TGTGCCAGCAGTTCGACCGGGACTAGCGGGAGTAGCTACGAGCAGTACTTC; CDR3 protein: CASSSTGTSGSSYEQYF
D gene: -; J gene: TRBJ2-6; clone size: -; V gene: TRBV18; CDR3 DNA: TGTGCCAGCTCACTTAGACAAGTAGTCTCTGGGGCCAACGTCCTGACTTTC; CDR3 protein: CASSLRQVVSGANVLTF